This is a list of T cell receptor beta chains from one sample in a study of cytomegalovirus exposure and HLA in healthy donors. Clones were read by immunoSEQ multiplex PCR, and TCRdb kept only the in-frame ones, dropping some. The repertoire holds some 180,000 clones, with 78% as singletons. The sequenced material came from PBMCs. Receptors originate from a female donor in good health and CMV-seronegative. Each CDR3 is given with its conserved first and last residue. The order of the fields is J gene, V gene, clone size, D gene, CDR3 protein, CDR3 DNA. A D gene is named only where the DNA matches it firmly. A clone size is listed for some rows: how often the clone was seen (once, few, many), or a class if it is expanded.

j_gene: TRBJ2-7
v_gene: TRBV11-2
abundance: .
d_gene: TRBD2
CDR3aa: CASSFTSGIYEQYF
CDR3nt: TGTGCCAGCAGCTTCACTAGCGGGATCTACGAGCAGTACTTC

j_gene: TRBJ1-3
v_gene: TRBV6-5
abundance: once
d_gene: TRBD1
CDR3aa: CASSYPGQGSTIYF
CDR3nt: TGTGCCAGCAGTTACCCTGGACAGGGGAGCACCATATATTTT

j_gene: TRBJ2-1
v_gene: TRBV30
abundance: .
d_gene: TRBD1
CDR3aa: CAWSVRWGQAHPAVNEQFF
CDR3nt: TGTGCCTGGAGTGTACGATGGGGACAGGCGCACCCGGCTGTCAATGAGCAGTTCTTC

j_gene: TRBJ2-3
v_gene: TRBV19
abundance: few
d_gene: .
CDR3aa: CASSPGRGTYTDTQYF
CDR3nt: TGTGCCAGTAGTCCGGGGCGGGGCACCTACACAGATACGCAGTATTTT

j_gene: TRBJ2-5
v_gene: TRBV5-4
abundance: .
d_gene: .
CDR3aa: CASSSQGLQETQYF
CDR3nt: TGTGCCAGCAGCTCTCAGGGGCTCCAAGAGACCCAGTACTTC

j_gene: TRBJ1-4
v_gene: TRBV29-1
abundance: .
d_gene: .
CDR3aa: CSVGGGATNEKLFF
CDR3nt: TGCAGCGTTGGGGGGGGAGCAACTAATGAAAAACTGTTTTTT

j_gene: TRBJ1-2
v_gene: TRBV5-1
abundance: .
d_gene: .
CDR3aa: CASSLTSLGGGYTF
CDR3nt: TGCGCCAGCAGCTTGACGAGTCTCGGAGGGGGCTACACCTTC

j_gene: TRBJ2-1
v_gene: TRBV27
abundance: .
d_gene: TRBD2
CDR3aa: CASSPRLAGASNEQFF
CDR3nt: TGTGCCAGCAGCCCCCGCCTAGCGGGAGCCTCCAATGAGCAGTTCTTC

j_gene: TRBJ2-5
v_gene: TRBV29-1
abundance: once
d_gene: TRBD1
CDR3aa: CSGRQGEETQYF
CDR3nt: TGCAGCGGACGACAGGGGGAAGAGACCCAGTACTTC

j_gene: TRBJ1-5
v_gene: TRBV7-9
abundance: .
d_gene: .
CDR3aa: CASSLAGGGNQPQHF
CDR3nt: TGTGCCAGCAGCTTAGCGGGAGGGGGCAATCAGCCCCAGCATTTT

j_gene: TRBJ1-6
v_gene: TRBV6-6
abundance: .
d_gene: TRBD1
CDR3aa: CASSKGQDNSPLHF
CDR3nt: TGTGCCAGCAGTAAGGGACAGGATAATTCACCCCTCCACTTT

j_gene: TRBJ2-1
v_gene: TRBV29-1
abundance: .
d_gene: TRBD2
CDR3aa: CSVRTSGLSYNEQFF
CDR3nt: TGCAGCGTTCGGACTAGCGGGCTTTCCTACAATGAGCAGTTCTTC

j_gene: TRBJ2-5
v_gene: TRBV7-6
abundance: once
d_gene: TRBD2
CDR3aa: CASSLIPSGDFETQYF
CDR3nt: TGTGCCAGCAGCTTGATCCCTAGCGGGGATTTTGAGACCCAGTACTTC

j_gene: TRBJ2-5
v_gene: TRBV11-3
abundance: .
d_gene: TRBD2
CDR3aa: CASSLGVGTSYETQYF
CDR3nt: TGTGCCAGCAGCTTAGGGGTCGGGACTAGCTATGAGACCCAGTACTTC

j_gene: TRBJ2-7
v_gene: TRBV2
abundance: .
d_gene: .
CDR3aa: CASSESLEQYF
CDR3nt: TGTGCCAGCAGTGAAAGCCTCGAGCAGTACTTC

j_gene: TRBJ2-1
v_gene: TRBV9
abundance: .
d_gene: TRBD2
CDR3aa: CASSETRYSGRGFDEQFF
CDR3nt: TGTGCCAGCAGCGAAACTCGCTATAGCGGGAGAGGGTTCGATGAGCAGTTCTTC

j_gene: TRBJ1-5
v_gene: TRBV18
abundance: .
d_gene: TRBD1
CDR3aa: CASSPVGQGGISNQPQHF
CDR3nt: TGTGCCAGCTCGCCCGTGGGACAGGGGGGAATTAGCAATCAGCCCCAGCATTTT

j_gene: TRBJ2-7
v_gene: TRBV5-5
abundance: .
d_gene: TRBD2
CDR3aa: CASSFGTSLYEQYF
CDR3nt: TGTGCCAGCAGCTTCGGGACTAGCCTCTACGAGCAGTACTTC

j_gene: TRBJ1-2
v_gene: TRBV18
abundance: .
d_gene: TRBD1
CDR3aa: CASSRTGGASGHTF
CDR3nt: TGTGCCAGCTCTCGAACAGGGGGCGCATCTGGCCACACCTTC